The sequence of this TCR beta chain was determined in a study of CD8 T cells in Susac syndrome. Study summary: Susac syndrome patients were untreated, on corticosteroids with some adding intravenous immunoglobulin, or on intravenous immunoglobulin only.

The germline V gene encodes CDR1 SGHNT and CDR2 YYREEE (reference sequence). The CDR3 totals 14 residues. Between the trimmed V and J ends, which lost 5 bases and 5 bases, there was a span of 16 bases. Sequencing of TCR beta was performed on blood CD8+ T cells and on blood CD4+ T cells. In Susac syndrome patients, recently defined diagnostic criteria for definite or probable disease were met. Reverse transcription used 0.5 to 1 ug RNA and random hexamers. TCR beta CDR3 was amplified by immunoSEQ multiplex PCR. This amplification extended across 54 Vbeta and 13 Jbeta segments. A single record per CDR3 protein comes from TCRdb applying MiXCR to the immunoSEQ multiplex PCR reads. The sample lists more than 150,000 distinct CDR3 sequences; 85% to 95% were seen once.

This clonotype was obtained from a human donor with Susac syndrome. The rearrangement joins TRBV5-4 to TRBJ2-5, with D hard to call. Sequenced sample: CD4+ T cells from PBMCs. This CDR3 reads CASRVWGSRETQYF. For the CDR3, the DNA is TGTGCCAGCAGGGTATGGGGTAGCCGGGAGACCCAGTACTTC.